This record covers a single T cell receptor beta chain. Its antigen remains unknown. TCRdb itself ran the reads through MiXCR, one entry per CDR3 protein. The sample contains 150,000 or so distinct CDR3 sequences, approximately 21% of which appear only once. This record belongs to a study of T cell repertoires in cytomegalovirus infection. Study-wide context: Matching HLA type, along with CMV infection, was indicated by public TCR beta signatures.

The sequencing here drew on CD8+ T cells from cultured PBMCs, taken from culture after CMV antigen stimulation. The clonotype was recovered from a human donor in good health (CMV status not recorded). Some clones in this sample may be carry-over from other donors' samples.

The CDR3 sequence is CASSQEVASGGADTQYF. In DNA form, the CDR3 reads TGCGCCAGCAGCCAGGAGGTGGCTAGCGGGGGGGCAGATACGCAGTATTTT. The V call is TRBV4-3, the J call TRBJ2-3; 12 bases match TRBD2. Losses at the gene ends were 3 bases for V and 4 bases for J; bases not matched to a gene: 8. The V gene's germline CDR1 is LGHNA and CDR2 YSLEER. The CDR3 has 17 amino acids.